A single sample gave rise to the 28 T cell receptor beta chains below, sequenced in a study of blood T cell repertoires in COVID-19. Clones were read by immunoSEQ multiplex PCR, and TCRdb kept only the in-frame ones, dropping some. In the table there are about 150,000 clones, about 83% of which are singletons. Sequenced input: peripheral blood. The receptor source for this set is a woman of 80 years or more with acute or convalescent COVID-19.

The V gene is TRBV6-5, the J gene TRBJ1-5; the D gene is possibly TRBD1 (6 bases). The germline gives CDR1 MNHEY, CDR2 SVGAGI. Trimming took 4 bases from V and 6 from J, leaving 19 bases between them. This CDR3 region has 16 residues. Written as DNA, the CDR3 is TGTGCCAGCAGTTGGGGGCAGGGAATTCTTGGTCAGCCCCAGCATTTT. Translating it yields CASSWGQGILGQPQHF.

This rearrangement joins TRBV7-2 to TRBJ2-1, with a possible D match to TRBD1 (7 bases). CDR1 SGHTA and CDR2 FQGNSA come from the germline V gene. V lost 2 bases and J lost 2, with 10 bases in between. This CDR3 has 15 amino acids. CDR3 in amino acids: CASSLQGGPYNEQFF. CDR3 nucleotides: TGTGCCAGCAGCTTACAGGGGGGCCCCTACAATGAGCAGTTCTTC.

The chain employs TRBV5-1 and TRBJ1-4, with D hard to call. Trimming took 4 bases from V and 8 from J, leaving 18 bases between them. CDR3 length equals 15 residues. Germline assignment: CDR1 SGHRS and CDR2 YFSETQ. CDR3 DNA sequence: TGCGCCAGCAGCAGGGAGGATGGTAGAGGCGAAAAACTGTTTTTT. Its translation: CASSREDGRGEKLFF.

The chain carries TRBV5-1 and TRBJ2-1; 11 positions agree with TRBD2. The CDR3 is made up of 16 amino acids. Germline CDR1 and CDR2: SGHRS and YFSETQ. V was pared by 1 base and J by 4 bases, with 4 bases of the junction left unmatched. CDR3 amino acids: CASSLMPSGGYNEQFF. CDR3 DNA sequence: TGCGCCAGCAGCTTGATGCCTAGCGGGGGGTACAATGAGCAGTTCTTC.

The V and J genes are TRBV27 and TRBJ2-7, with a weak D call TRBD2 (5 bases). The V end lost 8 bases, the J end lost 6 bases, and 23 bases lay between the germline ends. In germline, CDR1 is MNHEY, CDR2 SMNVEV (reference sequence). This CDR3 has 15 amino acids. DNA of the CDR3: TGTGCCAGCGGATCGGACTTCTCGACCCCCACCGAGCAGTACTTC. This sequence encodes CASGSDFSTPTEQYF.

The chain employs TRBV19 and TRBJ1-1; 7 positions agree with TRBD1. The CDR3 length is 16 residues. With V trimmed by 7 bases and J by 1 base, 12 bases remained unmatched. Germline loops: CDR1 LNHDA, CDR2 SQIVND (reference sequence). The CDR3 loop is CASIYTWGTANTEAFF. For the CDR3, the DNA is TGTGCCAGTATTTATACTTGGGGGACAGCGAACACTGAAGCTTTCTTT.

The chain has TRBV7-2 and TRBJ2-2, with D possibly being TRBD2 (6 bases). V lost 6 bases and J lost 2, with 13 bases in between. Per germline, CDR1 SGHTA and CDR2 FQGNSA. This CDR3 spans 15 amino acids. CDR3 in DNA: TGTGCCAGCAGACCCCCGGGACTTAACACCGGGGAGCTGTTTTTT. Protein: CASRPPGLNTGELFF. The variable domain in full, completed from reference TRBV7-2 and TRBJ2-2, reads GAGVSQSPSNKVTEKGKDVELRCDPISGHTALYWYRQSLGQGLEFLIYFQGNSAPDKSGLPSDRFSAERTGGSVSTLTIQRTQQEDSAVYLCASRPPGLNTGELFFGEGSRLTVL.

V and J are TRBV6-6 and TRBJ1-2; D is possibly TRBD1 (5 bases). V lost 6 bases and J lost 5, with 10 bases in between. The CDR3 is made up of 12 amino acids. Germline CDR1 reads MNHNY; CDR2 reads SVGAGI (reference sequence). DNA of the CDR3: TGTGCCAGCAGACAACAGGAATATGGCTACACCTTC. Translated: CASRQQEYGYTF.

The gene calls are TRBV18 and TRBJ2-7; 8 bases are shared with TRBD1. The CDR3 is 13 amino acids. Germline V lookup: CDR1 KGHSH, CDR2 LQKENI. V shed 6 bases and J 3 bases; nucleotides not matched to a gene: 4. The chain's CDR3 is CASSQDRDYEQYF. DNA for the CDR3: TGTGCCAGCTCCCAGGACAGGGACTACGAGCAGTACTTC.

This clone showed up just once. The chain couples TRBV7-2 to TRBJ2-3; D is ambiguous. The CDR3 has 14 residues. Germline V gene data show CDR1 as SGHTA and CDR2 as FQGNSA. V was pared by 2 bases and J by 0 bases, with 6 bases between. CDR3 protein: CASSLLTSTDTQYF. The CDR3 bases are TGTGCCAGCAGCTTATTAACTAGCACAGATACGCAGTATTTT.

The V and J genes are TRBV19 and TRBJ1-3, with D hard to call. The CDR3 has 15 amino acids. Germline assignment: CDR1 LNHDA and CDR2 SQIVND (reference sequence). Trimming stripped 7 bases from V and 0 bases from J, with 13 bases between. CDR3 bases: TGTGCCAGTACCAACAGACCTAACTCTGGAAACACCATATATTTT. Translated: CASTNRPNSGNTIYF.

For this clone: The identical CDR3 is also encoded by other nucleotide sequences in the sample. The chain couples TRBV29-1 to TRBJ1-1; TRBD1 matches at 9 bases. Unmatched junction bases numbered 1, after V lost 4 bases and J lost 4 bases. The germline V gene encodes CDR1 SQVTM and CDR2 ANQGSEA. CDR3 length: 12 amino acids. This CDR3 is CSVGQGGTEAFF. For the CDR3, the DNA is TGCAGCGTTGGACAGGGGGGCACTGAAGCTTTCTTT.

The chain uses TRBV12-3 or TRBV12-4 and TRBJ1-2; tentatively, D is TRBD1 (6 bases). The CDR3 covers 12 residues. Trimming removed 4 bases at V and 10 bases at J, with 13 bases between. CDR3 amino acids: CASSSGQKYYTF. In DNA form, the CDR3 reads TGTGCCAGCAGTTCCGGACAGAAATACTACACCTTC.

CDR3 nucleotide sequence: TGTGCCAGCAGTTTCGCTTCTAGCGGGAGTTCTGAGCAGTTCTTC. Translating it yields CASSFASSGSSEQFF. This chain uses TRBV28 with TRBJ2-1; 10 nucleotides line up with TRBD2. V lost 3 bases and J lost 9; bases outside the gene matches: 8. This CDR3 has 15 amino acids. Germline CDR1 MDHEN, CDR2 SYDVKM.

The chain carries TRBV2 and TRBJ2-5; no clear D gene. Per the germline V gene, CDR1 is SNHLY and CDR2 is FYNNEI. Trimming removed 5 bases from V and 4 bases from J, with 14 bases in between. This CDR3 comprises 14 residues. The CDR3 region is CASSNMGSRETQYF. As DNA, the CDR3 is TGTGCCAGCAGTAATATGGGCAGTCGAGAGACCCAGTACTTC.

This sequence joins TRBV10-1 and TRBJ2-7; a possible D gene is TRBD2 (6 bases). V was trimmed by 3 bases and J by 2 bases, leaving 14 bases between them. Germline CDR1 reads WNHNN; CDR2 reads SYGVQD (reference sequence). The length of the CDR3 is 15 residues. The CDR3 nucleotides are TGCGCCAGCAGTGACTCCGGGAGCCCAACCTACGAGCAGTACTTC. It is translated as CASSDSGSPTYEQYF.

As to this clone: In the same sample, other DNA sequences code for this CDR3. The rearrangement uses TRBV2 and TRBJ2-7, with 10 bases lining up with TRBD1. Germline CDR1 and CDR2: SNHLY and FYNNEI. The V gene end was trimmed by 7 bases and the J gene end by 6 bases; junction bases not matched to a gene: 3. The CDR3 loop spans 12 amino acids. DNA for the CDR3: TGTGCCAGCACGGGACAGGGGAGCGAGCAGTACTTC. Protein: CASTGQGSEQYF.

The V and J genes are TRBV18 and TRBJ2-1, with D perhaps TRBD1 (6 bases). This CDR3 is built from 15 residues. Trimming shortened V by 3 bases and J by 3 bases, and 12 bases separated the two germline ends. Germline CDR1 is KGHSH and CDR2 is LQKENI. The CDR3 DNA reads TGTGCCAGCTCACCGGGGCAGGGGTACTACAATGAGCAGTTCTTC. This gives the protein CASSPGQGYYNEQFF.

This clone was seen once. The J gene is TRBJ1-2, the V gene TRBV24-1, with D maybe TRBD1 (5 bases). V lost 3 bases, J lost 2 bases, and 27 bases lay in between. This CDR3 has 20 amino acids. Germline assignment: CDR1 KGHDR and CDR2 SFDVKD. Here the CDR3 DNA reads TGTGCCACCAGTGATACTTCGACAGATCGTTTCGGTAGATCGAACTATGGCTACACCTTC. As protein: CATSDTSTDRFGRSNYGYTF.

The J gene is TRBJ2-3, the V gene TRBV5-1, with a weak D call TRBD2 (6 bases). Trimming left V 2 bases short and J 0 bases short, with 10 bases between. Germline loops: CDR1 SGHRS, CDR2 YFSETQ. The CDR3 spans 15 residues. The CDR3 bases are TGCGCCAGCAGCTTAACGGGAGCCAGCACAGATACGCAGTATTTT. Residues: CASSLTGASTDTQYF.

The CDR3 nucleotides are TGTGCCAGCAGTTCCGCGGGGGGGGCACATCAGCCCCAGCATTTT. Protein: CASSSAGGAHQPQHF. V is TRBV6-6 and J is TRBJ1-5; perhaps TRBD1 as D (6 bases). Trimming removed 4 bases from V and 5 bases from J, with 15 bases in between. The CDR3 runs to 15 residues. CDR1 is MNHNY and CDR2 is SVGAGI in the germline V gene (reference sequence).

The chain carries TRBV7-2 and TRBJ2-7; a possible D gene is TRBD1 (6 bases). CDR1 SGHTA and CDR2 FQGNSA come from the germline V gene. Trimming took 3 bases from V and 2 from J, leaving 11 bases between them. CDR3 size: 14 residues. The CDR3 here is CASSLNGGPYEQYF. CDR3 DNA sequence: TGTGCCAGCAGCTTGAATGGGGGCCCCTACGAGCAGTACTTC. Full variable domain (missing parts from reference TRBV7-2 and TRBJ2-7): GAGVSQSPSNKVTEKGKDVELRCDPISGHTALYWYRQSLGQGLEFLIYFQGNSAPDKSGLPSDRFSAERTGGSVSTLTIQRTQQEDSAVYLCASSLNGGPYEQYFGPGTRLTVT.

V usage is TRBV14 and J usage is TRBJ2-7; weak D call: TRBD1 (6 bases). CDR3 length equals 13 residues. Per germline, CDR1 SGHDN and CDR2 FVKESK. V lost 1 base and J 4 bases, leaving 8 bases between the germline ends. This chain's CDR3 is CASSQGTGYEQYF. The CDR3 nucleotides read TGTGCCAGCAGCCAAGGTACAGGGTACGAGCAGTACTTC. The whole variable domain, filled in from reference TRBV14 and TRBJ2-7, reads EAGVTQFPSHSVIEKGQTVTLRCDPISGHDNLYWYRRVMGKEIKFLLHFVKESKQDESGMPNNRFLAERTGGTYSTLKVQPAELEDSGVYFCASSQGTGYEQYFGPGTRLTVT.

The chain joins TRBV28 to TRBJ1-6; 8 positions agree with TRBD1. V was clipped by 5 bases and J by 10 bases; unmatched bases: 13. Germline V gene data show CDR1 as MDHEN and CDR2 as SYDVKM. The CDR3 length is 16 residues. This CDR3 reads CASSIPGGLRLSPLHF. The CDR3 coding sequence is TGTGCCAGCAGTATACCAGGGGGCCTGCGGCTATCACCCCTCCACTTT.

The chain is built from TRBV23-1 and TRBJ1-3; a possible D gene is TRBD1 (6 bases). TRBV23-1 falls under the ORF class, with uncertain function. The CDR3 is 18 amino acids. With 2 bases removed from V and 0 bases from J, the gap between germline ends came to 17 bases. The CDR3 region is CASSQAPWMGASGNTIYF. CDR3 DNA: TGCGCCAGCAGTCAAGCCCCCTGGATGGGGGCCTCTGGAAACACCATATATTTT.

The rearrangement links TRBV5-1 to TRBJ2-1; D is ambiguous. V lost 0 bases, J lost 5 bases, and 9 bases lay in between. Germline CDR1 SGHRS, CDR2 YFSETQ. The CDR3 covers 14 residues. The CDR3 DNA is TGCGCCAGCAGCTTGGGACAATTCGACAATGAGCAGTTCTTC. This codes for CASSLGQFDNEQFF.

V and J are TRBV29-1 and TRBJ2-1; D perhaps matches TRBD1 (6 bases). The germline gives CDR1 SQVTM, CDR2 ANQGSEA. This CDR3 contains 12 residues. V gave up 7 bases and J gave up 15 bases, with 22 bases separating them. CDR3 sequence reads: CSAGHGQRRTFF. Written as DNA, the CDR3 is TGCAGCGCTGGCCATGGACAGCGAAGAACGTTCTTC.

The J gene is TRBJ2-4, the V gene TRBV7-2; 7 bases are a match to TRBD2. The length of the CDR3 is 15 residues. Germline CDR1 is SGHTA and CDR2 is FQGNSA. V was pared by 5 bases and J by 4 bases, with 8 bases of the junction left unmatched. This CDR3 is CASSQTGGRKNIQYF. CDR3 coding DNA: TGTGCCAGCAGCCAAACGGGGGGACGTAAAAACATTCAGTACTTC. Based on the CDR3 plus reference TRBV7-2 and TRBJ2-4, the full variable domain is GAGVSQSPSNKVTEKGKDVELRCDPISGHTALYWYRQSLGQGLEFLIYFQGNSAPDKSGLPSDRFSAERTGGSVSTLTIQRTQQEDSAVYLCASSQTGGRKNIQYFGAGTRLSVL.